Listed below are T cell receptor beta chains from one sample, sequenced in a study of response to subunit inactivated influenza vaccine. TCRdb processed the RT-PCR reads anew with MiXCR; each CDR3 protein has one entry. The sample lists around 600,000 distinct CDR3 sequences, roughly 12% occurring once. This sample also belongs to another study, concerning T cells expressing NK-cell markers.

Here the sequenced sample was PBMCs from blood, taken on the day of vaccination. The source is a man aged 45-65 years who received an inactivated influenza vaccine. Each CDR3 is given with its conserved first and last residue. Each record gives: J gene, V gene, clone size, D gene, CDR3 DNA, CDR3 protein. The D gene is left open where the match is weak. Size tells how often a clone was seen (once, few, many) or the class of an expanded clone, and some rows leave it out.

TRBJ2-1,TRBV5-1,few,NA,TGCGCCAGCATCTGGGGCGACGGTCAAGGTGAGCAGTTCTTC,CASIWGDGQGEQFF
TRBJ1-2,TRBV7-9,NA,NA,TGTGCCAGCAGCTTAGCGGGAGTCGGCTACACCTTC,CASSLAGVGYTF
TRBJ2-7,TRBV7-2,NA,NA,TGTGCCAGCAGCTTAGGGACAGTGGGGCCCTACGAGCAGTACTTC,CASSLGTVGPYEQYF
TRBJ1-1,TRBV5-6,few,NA,TGTGCCAGCAGCCGATACAGCTTCGGGGCGGAAGCTTTCTTT,CASSRYSFGAEAFF
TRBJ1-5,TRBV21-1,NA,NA,TGTGCCAGCAGCGTATCCGGGACACCCTTTAATCAGCCCCAGCATTTT,CASSVSGTPFNQPQHF
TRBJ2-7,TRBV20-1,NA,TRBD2,TGCAGTGCTATGCTAGCGGGGAGGTACGAGCAGTACTTC,CSAMLAGRYEQYF
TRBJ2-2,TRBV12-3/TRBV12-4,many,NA,TGTGCCAGCAGTTTCTTCAAAACCGGGGAGCTGTTTTTT,CASSFFKTGELFF
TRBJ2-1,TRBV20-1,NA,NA,TGCAGTGCTCCGGCGCGGCGCTCCTACAATGAGCAGTTCTTC,CSAPARRSYNEQFF
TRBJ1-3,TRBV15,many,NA,TGTGCCACCAGCAGAGAGGGGCGGTACTCTGGAAACACCATATATTTT,CATSREGRYSGNTIYF
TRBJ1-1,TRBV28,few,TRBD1,TGTGCCGGGGGGACAGGATTCACTGAAGCTTTCTTT,CAGGTGFTEAFF
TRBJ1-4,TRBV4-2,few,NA,TGTGCCAGCAGCCAGAGAACAGGGACTCCGAATGAAAAACTGTTTTTT,CASSQRTGTPNEKLFF
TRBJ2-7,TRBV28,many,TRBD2,TGTGCCAGCAGACTAGCGGGGCCCTCCTACGAGCAGTACTTC,CASRLAGPSYEQYF
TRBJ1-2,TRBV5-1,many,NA,TGCGCCAGCAGCTTGGACTACTATGGCTACACCTTC,CASSLDYYGYTF
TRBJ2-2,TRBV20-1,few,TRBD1,TGCAGTGCTTCCCCACAGGGGGCCAACACCGGGGAGCTGTTTTTT,CSASPQGANTGELFF
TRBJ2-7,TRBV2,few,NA,TGTGCCAGCAGTGAATACCGACTTGAGAAGGGATACGAGCAGTACTTC,CASSEYRLEKGYEQYF
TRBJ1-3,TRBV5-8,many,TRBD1,TGTGCCAGCAGCAGAGCACCGGGACAGGGGCCGATCGGAAACACCATATATTTT,CASSRAPGQGPIGNTIYF
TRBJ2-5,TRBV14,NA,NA,TGTGCCAGCAGCCGCTACGGAGAGACCCAGTACTTC,CASSRYGETQYF
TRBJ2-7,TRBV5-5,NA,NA,TGTGCCAGCAGCTTTGTATCCAGGGGATTTATCTTCCCCTACGAGCAGTACTTC,CASSFVSRGFIFPYEQYF
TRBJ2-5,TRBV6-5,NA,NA,TGTGCCAGCAGTTCGGATTATAGCGAGACCCAGTACTTC,CASSSDYSETQYF
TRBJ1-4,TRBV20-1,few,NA,TGCAGTGCTAGAGATCTGCGGAGACCTAATGAAAAACTGTTTTTT,CSARDLRRPNEKLFF
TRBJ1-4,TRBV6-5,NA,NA,TGTGCCAGCAGTTACTCGCCGGAGTTGGGAGAAAAACTGTTTTTT,CASSYSPELGEKLFF
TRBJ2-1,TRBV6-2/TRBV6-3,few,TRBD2,TGTGCCAGCACACAGAGGCTAGCGGGAATCGATGAGCAGTTCTTC,CASTQRLAGIDEQFF
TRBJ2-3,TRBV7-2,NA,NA,TGTGCCAGCAGCTCTCCCCATAGGGGGAGGTATTTT,CASSSPHRGRYF
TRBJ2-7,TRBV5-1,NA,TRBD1,TGCGCCAGCAGCTTGGAGGGGGCAGTCGACGAGCAGTACTTC,CASSLEGAVDEQYF
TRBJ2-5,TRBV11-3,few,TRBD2,TGTGCCAGCAGCTTTACTAGCGATAAGACCCAGTACTTC,CASSFTSDKTQYF
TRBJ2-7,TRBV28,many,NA,TGTGCCAGCAGCCGGATAGGGCGCTACGAGCAGTACTTC,CASSRIGRYEQYF
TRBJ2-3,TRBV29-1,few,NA,TGCAGCGTTGTTGGGCACACAGATACGCAGTATTTT,CSVVGHTDTQYF
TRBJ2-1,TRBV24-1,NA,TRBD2,TGTGCCACCAGTGACCTGGGACTAGCGGAGCAGTTCTTC,CATSDLGLAEQFF
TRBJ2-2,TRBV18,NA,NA,TGTGCCAGCTCACCACCACTTGGGGAAGCCACCGGGGAGCTGTTTTTT,CASSPPLGEATGELFF
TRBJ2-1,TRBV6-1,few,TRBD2,TGTGCCAGCAGCGATAATAGCGGGAGCTCCTACAATGAGCAGTTCTTC,CASSDNSGSSYNEQFF
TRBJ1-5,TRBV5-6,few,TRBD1,TGTGCCAGCAGCTACGGGACAGGGGGACTTGGCAATCAGCCCCAGCATTTT,CASSYGTGGLGNQPQHF
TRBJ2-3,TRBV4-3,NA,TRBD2,TGCGCCAGCAGCCAAGTGCGGGAGTGGAGCACAGATACGCAGTATTTT,CASSQVREWSTDTQYF
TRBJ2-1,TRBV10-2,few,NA,TGCGCCAGCAGTGAAGGGAACAATGAGCAGTTCTTC,CASSEGNNEQFF
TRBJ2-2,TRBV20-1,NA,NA,TGCAGTGCAATAGGAGGGGGCAGCACCGGGGAGCTGTTTTTT,CSAIGGGSTGELFF
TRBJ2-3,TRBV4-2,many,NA,TGTGCCAGCAGCCAAGACCCCTCGAGCACAGATACGCAGTATTTT,CASSQDPSSTDTQYF
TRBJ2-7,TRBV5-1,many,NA,TGCGCCAGCAGCTCCGCCCCCACCTACGAGCAGTACTTC,CASSSAPTYEQYF
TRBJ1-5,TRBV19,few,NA,TGTGCCAGCAATGGACAGTACAATCAGCCCCAGCATTTT,CASNGQYNQPQHF
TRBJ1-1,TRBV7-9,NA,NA,TGTGCCAGCAGCTTAGGGGCCAGGGGACTTGGCACTGAAGCTTTCTTT,CASSLGARGLGTEAFF
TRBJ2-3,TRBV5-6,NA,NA,TGTGCCAGCAGCTCGGAGGGTTGGATAGCGGCTTTCACAGATACGCAGTATTTT,CASSSEGWIAAFTDTQYF
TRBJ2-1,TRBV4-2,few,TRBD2,TGTGCCAGCAGCCAAGGCCTACTAGCGGGGGGGCTAAACGAGCAGTTCTTC,CASSQGLLAGGLNEQFF
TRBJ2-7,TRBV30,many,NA,TGTGCCTGGAACCTAGACTACGAGCAGTACTTC,CAWNLDYEQYF
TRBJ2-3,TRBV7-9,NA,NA,TGTGCCAGCAGCTTAGGCCTTGGTACGCAGTATTTT,CASSLGLGTQYF
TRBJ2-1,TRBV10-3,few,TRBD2,TGTGCCATCAGTGAGTCGAAGCGGGAGGGCCCTTACAATGAGCAGTTCTTC,CAISESKREGPYNEQFF
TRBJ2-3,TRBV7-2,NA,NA,TGTGCCAGCAGCTTATATAGCGGTGGAGCAGATACGCAGTATTTT,CASSLYSGGADTQYF
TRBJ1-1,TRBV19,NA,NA,TGCGCCTCCGGACAATGGAACACTGAAGCTTTCTTT,CASGQWNTEAFF
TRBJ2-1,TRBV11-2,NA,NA,TGTGCCAGCAGCTTAGGGTCCCTCCACGAGGGAGGAGAGCAGTTCTTC,CASSLGSLHEGGEQFF
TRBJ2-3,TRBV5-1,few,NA,TGCGCCAGCAGACCCGGGACAGCGGGGAGCACAGATACGCAGTATTTT,CASRPGTAGSTDTQYF
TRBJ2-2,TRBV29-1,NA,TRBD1,TGCAGCGCCACGGACACGACAGGGACCGGGGAGCTGTTTTTT,CSATDTTGTGELFF
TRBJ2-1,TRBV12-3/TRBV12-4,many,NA,TGTGCCAGCAGTTTAAGGGGCAGCTCCTACAATGAGCAGTTCTTC,CASSLRGSSYNEQFF
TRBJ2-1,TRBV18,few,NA,TGTGCCAGCTCACCCCGAGGGGGAGGGGACTCCTACAATGAGCAGTTCTTC,CASSPRGGGDSYNEQFF
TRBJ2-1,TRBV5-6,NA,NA,TGTGCCAGCAGCCAAACTAGTAATCTTCTCAATGAGCAGTTCTTC,CASSQTSNLLNEQFF
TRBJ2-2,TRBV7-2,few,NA,TGTGCCAGCAGCCTTGGCGCGGGAATCTTAGCCGGGGAGCTGTTTTTT,CASSLGAGILAGELFF
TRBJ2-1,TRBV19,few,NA,TGTGCCAGTAGTATAGGAGGAGGGCAGTTCTTC,CASSIGGGQFF
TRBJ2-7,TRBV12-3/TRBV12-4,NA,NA,TGTGCCAGCAGACAGATCGGGCTTAGCTACGAGCAGTACTTC,CASRQIGLSYEQYF
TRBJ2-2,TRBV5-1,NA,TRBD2,TGCTCCAGCAGCTTGCAGTCGGGAGGCACCGGGGAGCTGTTTTTT,CSSSLQSGGTGELFF